The next 2 T cell receptor beta chains were all read from a single sample in a study of identical twins. MiXCR was run by TCRdb on the 5' RACE reads, yielding one entry per CDR3 protein. The sample lists under 250,000 distinct CDR3 sequences, 9.5% to 15% occurring once. This same sample was also part of a study on yellow fever vaccine responses in identical twins.

Sequencing was carried out using memory (CD45RO+) T cells sorted from blood. These TCRs come from a woman in her late teens or twenties in good health.

This clonotype was counted a few times. The V gene is TRBV7-2, the J gene TRBJ2-1; 10 bases map to TRBD2. The CDR3 length is 14 residues. The V segment lost 7 bases and the J segment 10 bases; nucleotides outside the gene matches: 10. CDR1 is SGHTA, CDR2 FQGNSA, per germline. CDR3 sequence (DNA): TGTGCCAGCAAGGGGGGGCTAGCGGGAGTAGAGCAGTTCTTC. It codes for CASKGGLAGVEQFF.

The CDR3 sequence is CASSPRIAGRINYGYTF. CDR3 nucleotide sequence: TGTGCCAGCAGCCCCCGAATAGCGGGACGTATAAACTATGGCTACACCTTC. The rearrangement links TRBV6-1 to TRBJ1-2; possible D gene TRBD1, 5 bases. Trimming removed 6 bases at V and 2 bases at J, with 22 bases between. CDR1 and CDR2 (germline): MNHNS, SASEGT. The CDR3 is 17 amino acids.